This record concerns one T cell receptor beta chain sequence. Its antigen remains unidentified. Trimming pared 3 bases from V and 7 bases from J, leaving 10 bases between. This CDR3 spans 12 amino acids. Germline V gives CDR1 SEHNR, CDR2 FQNEAQ (reference sequence). The sample comes from a study of T cell responses to AZD1222 COVID-19 vaccine. Overall study findings and caveats: Repertoires were obtained only post-peak T cell response. CD4 TCRs covered the whole spike, strongest at regions 160-218 and 743-854. Just a handful of people given AZD1222 tested seropositive at baseline. Spike-specific TCRs gained breadth and depth after people received two AZD1222 doses.

The assay was immunoSEQ multiplex PCR, and TCRdb's table has in-frame clones only and misses some. The table lists about 190,000 clones, about nine tenths of them singletons. The sample was peripheral blood, taken on day 0 of MenACWY control vaccination. The sequence was collected from an adult in good health. The J gene is TRBJ2-7, the V gene TRBV7-9; D is ambiguous. The CDR3 spells CASSFGSEEQYF. The CDR3 DNA is TGTGCCAGCAGCTTCGGCTCCGAGGAGCAGTACTTC.